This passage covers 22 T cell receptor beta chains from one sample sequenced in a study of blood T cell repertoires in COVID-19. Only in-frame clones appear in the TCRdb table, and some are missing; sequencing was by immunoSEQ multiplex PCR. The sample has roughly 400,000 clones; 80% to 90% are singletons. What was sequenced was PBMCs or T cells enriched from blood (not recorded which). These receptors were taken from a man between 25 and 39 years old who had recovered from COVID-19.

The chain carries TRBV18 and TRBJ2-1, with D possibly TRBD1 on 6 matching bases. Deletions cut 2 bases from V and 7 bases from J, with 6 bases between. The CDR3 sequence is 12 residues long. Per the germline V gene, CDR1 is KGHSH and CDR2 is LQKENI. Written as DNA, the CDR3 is TGTGCCAGCTCACCAGGGACAAATGAGCAGTTCTTC. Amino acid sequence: CASSPGTNEQFF.

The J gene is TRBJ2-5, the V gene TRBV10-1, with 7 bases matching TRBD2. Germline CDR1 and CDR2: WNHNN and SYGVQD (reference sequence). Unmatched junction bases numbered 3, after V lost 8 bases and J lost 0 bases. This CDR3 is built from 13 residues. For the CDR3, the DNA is TGCGCCAGCCAGGGAGGGGACCAAGAGACCCAGTACTTC. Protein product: CASQGGDQETQYF.

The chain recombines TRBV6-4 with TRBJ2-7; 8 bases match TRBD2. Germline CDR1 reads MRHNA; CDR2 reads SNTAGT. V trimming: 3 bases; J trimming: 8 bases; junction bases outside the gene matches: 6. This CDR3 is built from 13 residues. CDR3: CASSEAGGQQQYF. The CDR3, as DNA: TGTGCCAGCAGTGAGGCGGGAGGTCAGCAGCAGTACTTC.

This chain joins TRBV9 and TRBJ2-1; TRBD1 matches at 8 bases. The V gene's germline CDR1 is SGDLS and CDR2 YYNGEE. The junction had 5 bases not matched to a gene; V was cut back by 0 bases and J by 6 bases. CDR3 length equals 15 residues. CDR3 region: CASSVVDRGVNEQFF. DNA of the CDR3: TGTGCCAGCAGCGTAGTTGACAGGGGTGTCAATGAGCAGTTCTTC.

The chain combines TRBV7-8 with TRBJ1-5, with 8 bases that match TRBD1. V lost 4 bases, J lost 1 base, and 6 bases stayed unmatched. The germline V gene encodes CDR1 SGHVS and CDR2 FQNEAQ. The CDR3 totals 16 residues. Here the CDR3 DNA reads TGTGCCAGCAGCTCCTACTACAGGGGGAGCAATCAGCCCCAGCATTTT. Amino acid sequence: CASSSYYRGSNQPQHF. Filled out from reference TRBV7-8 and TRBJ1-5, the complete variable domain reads GAGVSQSPRYKVAKRGQDVALRCDPISGHVSLFWYQQALGQGPEFLTYFQNEAQLDKSGLPSDRFFAERPEGSVSTLKIQRTQQEDSAVYLCASSSYYRGSNQPQHFGDGTRLSIL.

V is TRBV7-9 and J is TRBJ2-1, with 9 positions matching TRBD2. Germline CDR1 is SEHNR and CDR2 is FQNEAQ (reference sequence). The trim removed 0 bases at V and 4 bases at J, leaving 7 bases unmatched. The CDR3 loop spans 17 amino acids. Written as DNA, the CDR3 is TGTGCCAGCAGCTTAGCGCGGGCTAGCGGGAAGTACAATGAGCAGTTCTTC. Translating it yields CASSLARASGKYNEQFF.

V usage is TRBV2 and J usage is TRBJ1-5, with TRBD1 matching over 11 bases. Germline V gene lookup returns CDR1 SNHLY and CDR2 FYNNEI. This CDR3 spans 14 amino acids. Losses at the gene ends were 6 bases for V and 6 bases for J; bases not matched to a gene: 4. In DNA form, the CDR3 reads TGTGCCAGCAGGGACAGGGGGCTAGGTCAGCCCCAGCATTTT. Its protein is CASRDRGLGQPQHF.

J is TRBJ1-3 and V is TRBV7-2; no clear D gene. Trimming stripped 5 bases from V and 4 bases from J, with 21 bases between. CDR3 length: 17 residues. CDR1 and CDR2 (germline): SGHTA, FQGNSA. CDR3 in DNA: TGTGCCAGCAGCCACGCCCCGACGGGGAGAGGAGGAAACACCATATATTTT. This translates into CASSHAPTGRGGNTIYF.

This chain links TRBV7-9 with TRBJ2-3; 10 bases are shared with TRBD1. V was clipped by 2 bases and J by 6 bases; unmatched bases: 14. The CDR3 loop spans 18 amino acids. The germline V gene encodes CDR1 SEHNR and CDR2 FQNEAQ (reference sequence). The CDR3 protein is CASSLRGTGEFPGDTQYF. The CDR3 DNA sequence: TGTGCCAGCAGCTTAAGAGGGACAGGGGAATTCCCCGGCGATACGCAGTATTTT.

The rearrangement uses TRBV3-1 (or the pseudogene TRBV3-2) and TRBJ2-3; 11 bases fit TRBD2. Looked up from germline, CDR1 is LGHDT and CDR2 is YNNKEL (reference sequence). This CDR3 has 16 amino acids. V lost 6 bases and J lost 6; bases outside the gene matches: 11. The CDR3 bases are TGTGCCAGCAGTCCCCTGACTAGCGGGGCCACTGATACGCAGTATTTT. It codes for CASSPLTSGATDTQYF.

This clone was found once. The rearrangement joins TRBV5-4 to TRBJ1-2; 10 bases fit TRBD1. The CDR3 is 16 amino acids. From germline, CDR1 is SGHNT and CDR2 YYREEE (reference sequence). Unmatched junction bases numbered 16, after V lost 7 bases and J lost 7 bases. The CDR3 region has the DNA TGTGCCAGCTCGCCCGGGACAGGGGTTGTGCGAACTGGCTACACCTTC. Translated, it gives CASSPGTGVVRTGYTF. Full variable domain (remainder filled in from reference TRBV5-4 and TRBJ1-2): ETGVTQSPTHLIKTRGQQVTLRCSSQSGHNTVSWYQQALGQGPQFIFQYYREEENGRGNFPPRFSGLQFPNYSSELNVNALELDDSALYLCASSPGTGVVRTGYTFGSGTRLTVV.

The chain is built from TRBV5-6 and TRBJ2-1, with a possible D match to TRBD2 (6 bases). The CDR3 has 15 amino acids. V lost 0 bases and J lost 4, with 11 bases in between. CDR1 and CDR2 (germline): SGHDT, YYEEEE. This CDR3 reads CASSLGAGTYNEQFF. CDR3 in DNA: TGTGCCAGCAGCTTGGGTGCGGGAACTTACAATGAGCAGTTCTTC.

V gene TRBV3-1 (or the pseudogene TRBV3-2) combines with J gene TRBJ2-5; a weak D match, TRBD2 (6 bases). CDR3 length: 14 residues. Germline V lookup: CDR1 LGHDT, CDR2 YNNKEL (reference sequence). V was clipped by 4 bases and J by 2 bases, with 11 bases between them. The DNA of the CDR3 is TGTGCCAGCAGCCTTAGCGGAATACAAGAGACCCAGTACTTC. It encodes CASSLSGIQETQYF.

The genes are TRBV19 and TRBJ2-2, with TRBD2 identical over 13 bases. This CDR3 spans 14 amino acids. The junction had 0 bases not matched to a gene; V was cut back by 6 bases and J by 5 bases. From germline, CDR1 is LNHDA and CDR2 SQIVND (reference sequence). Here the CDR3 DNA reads TGTGCCAGTAGACTAGCGGGAGGGACCGGGGAGCTGTTTTTT. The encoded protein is CASRLAGGTGELFF.

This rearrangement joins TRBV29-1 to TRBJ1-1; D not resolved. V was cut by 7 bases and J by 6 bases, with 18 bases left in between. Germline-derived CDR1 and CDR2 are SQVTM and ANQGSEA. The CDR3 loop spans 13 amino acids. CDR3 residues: CSAAPGGIPEAFF. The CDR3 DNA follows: TGCAGCGCCGCGCCAGGAGGTATCCCTGAAGCTTTCTTT.

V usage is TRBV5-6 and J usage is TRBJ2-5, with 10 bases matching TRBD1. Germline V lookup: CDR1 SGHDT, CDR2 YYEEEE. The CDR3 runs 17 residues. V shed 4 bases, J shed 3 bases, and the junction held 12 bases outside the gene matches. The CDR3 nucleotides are TGTGCCAGCAGCAGGATGACAGGGGGCCCTGGTGAAGAGACCCAGTACTTC. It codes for CASSRMTGGPGEETQYF.

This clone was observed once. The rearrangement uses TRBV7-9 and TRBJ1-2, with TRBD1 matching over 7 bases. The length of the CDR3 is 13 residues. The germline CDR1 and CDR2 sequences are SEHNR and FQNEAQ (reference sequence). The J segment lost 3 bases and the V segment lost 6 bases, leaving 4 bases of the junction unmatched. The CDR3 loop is CASSLGGHYGYTF. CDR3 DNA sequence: TGTGCCAGCAGTCTAGGGGGCCACTATGGCTACACCTTC.

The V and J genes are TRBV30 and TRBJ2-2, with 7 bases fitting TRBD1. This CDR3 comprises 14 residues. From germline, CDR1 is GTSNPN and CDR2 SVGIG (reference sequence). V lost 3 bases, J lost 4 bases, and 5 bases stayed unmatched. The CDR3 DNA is TGTGCCTGGAGACGGGGACAGAGCACCGGGGAGCTGTTTTTT. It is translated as CAWRRGQSTGELFF.

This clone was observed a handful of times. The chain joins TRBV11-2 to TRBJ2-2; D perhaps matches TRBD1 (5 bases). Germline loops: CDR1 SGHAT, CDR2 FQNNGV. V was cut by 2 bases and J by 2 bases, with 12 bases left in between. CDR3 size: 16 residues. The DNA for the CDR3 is TGTGCCAGCAGCTTATACAGCAGGGTAAACACCGGGGAGCTGTTTTTT. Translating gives CASSLYSRVNTGELFF. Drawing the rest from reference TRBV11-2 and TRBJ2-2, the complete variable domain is EAGVAQSPRYKIIEKRQSVAFWCNPISGHATLYWYQQILGQGPKLLIQFQNNGVVDDSQLPKDRFSAERLKGVDSTLKIQPAKLEDSAVYLCASSLYSRVNTGELFFGEGSRLTVL.

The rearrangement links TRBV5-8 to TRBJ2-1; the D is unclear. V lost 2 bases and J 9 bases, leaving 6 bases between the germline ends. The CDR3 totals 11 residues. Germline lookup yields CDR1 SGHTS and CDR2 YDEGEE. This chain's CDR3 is CASSFGPEQFF. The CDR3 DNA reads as TGTGCCAGCAGCTTCGGTCCTGAGCAGTTCTTC.

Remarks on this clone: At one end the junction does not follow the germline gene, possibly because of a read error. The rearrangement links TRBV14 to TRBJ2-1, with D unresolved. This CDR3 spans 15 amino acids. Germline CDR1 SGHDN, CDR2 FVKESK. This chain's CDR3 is CASSEDFSSYNEQFF. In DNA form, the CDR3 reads TGTGCCAGCAGCGAAGACTTCAGCTCCTACAATGAGCAGTTCTTC.

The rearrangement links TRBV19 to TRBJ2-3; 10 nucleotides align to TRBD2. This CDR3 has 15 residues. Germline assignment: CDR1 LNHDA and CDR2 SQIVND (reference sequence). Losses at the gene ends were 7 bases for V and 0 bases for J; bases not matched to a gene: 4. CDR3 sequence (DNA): TGTGCCAGTATCCAGACTAGCGGGAGCACAGATACGCAGTATTTT. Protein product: CASIQTSGSTDTQYF. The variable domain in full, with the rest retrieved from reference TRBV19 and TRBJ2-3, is DGGITQSPKYLFRKEGQNVTLSCEQNLNHDAMYWYRQDPGQGLRLIYYSQIVNDFQKGDIAEGYSVSREKKESFPLTVTSAQKNPTAFYLCASIQTSGSTDTQYFGPGTRLTVL.